This is a list of T cell receptor beta chains from one sample in a study of OX40 agonist ivuxolimab in advanced cancers. Data came from immunoSEQ multiplex PCR; TCRdb stores just in-frame clones and leaves some out. The sample carries 99,000 or so clones, around 96% recorded once. Sequencing used CD4+ or CD8+ T cells sorted from blood, obtained in a trial of the OX40 agonist ivuxolimab. The receptors were gathered from an adult with an advanced solid tumor such as melanoma, head and neck, liver or kidney cancer. Both conserved end residues are part of each CDR3. A D gene is named only where the DNA matches it firmly.

d_call j_call v_call cdr3_nt cdr3_aa
. TRBJ2-1 TRBV6-5 TGTGCCAGCAGTTACTCGGGGGACAATGAGCAGTTCTTC CASSYSGDNEQFF
. TRBJ2-3 TRBV5-1 TGCGCCAGCAGCTTGGGGGGACTGCCCCTAGATACGCAGTATTTT CASSLGGLPLDTQYF
. TRBJ2-2 TRBV7-9 TGTGCCAGCAGCTTAAGGAACAGCGGGGAGCTGTTTTTT CASSLRNSGELFF
. TRBJ2-3 TRBV11-1 TGTGCCAGCAGCCGAGGGGGGGATAATACGCAGTATTTT CASSRGGDNTQYF
. TRBJ2-5 TRBV6-5 TGTGCCAGCAGCCCTGGACAAGAGACCCAGTACTTC CASSPGQETQYF
. TRBJ1-3 TRBV19 TGTGCCAGCCTCCCCTACCCGGGGGATGAATCTGGAAACACCATATATTTT CASLPYPGDESGNTIYF
. TRBJ1-3 TRBV6-1 TGTGCCAGCAGCCGGGACTTTAGCTCTGGAAACACCATATATTTT CASSRDFSSGNTIYF
TRBD1 TRBJ2-7 TRBV4-1 TGCGCCAGCAGCCAACAACCCCCGGGACAGGCCTACGAGCAGTACTTC CASSQQPPGQAYEQYF
TRBD1 TRBJ1-1 TRBV6-5 TGTGCCAGCAGTCCAAAGGACAGGTTAAACACTGAAGCTTTCTTT CASSPKDRLNTEAFF
TRBD2 TRBJ2-7 TRBV27 TGTGCCAGCAGTTTATCGTCGGGGGGGCCCTTCTACGAGCAGTACTTC CASSLSSGGPFYEQYF
. TRBJ2-2 TRBV4-2 TGTGCCAGCAGCCAAGATAGGGCCGAGCACGGGGAGCTGTTTTTT CASSQDRAEHGELFF
. TRBJ1-5 TRBV10-3 TGTGCCATCAGTGAGGCTTGGGGGGAGGGTCAGCCCCAGCATTTT CAISEAWGEGQPQHF
. TRBJ2-5 TRBV5-6 TGTGCCAGCAGCTCCTTCGAGCGGGTGGGGACCCAGTACTTC CASSSFERVGTQYF
. TRBJ2-7 TRBV7-9 TGTGCCAGCAGCTTGGTAGGGGGATCCTACGAGCAGTACTTC CASSLVGGSYEQYF
. TRBJ1-2 TRBV27 TGTGCCAGCAGTTTATCAGGGATATATGGCTACACCTTC CASSLSGIYGYTF
TRBD2 TRBJ2-7 TRBV28 TGTGCCAGCAGTTTTGTCGGGAGGAGAGACCACACAGAAGGGCAGTACTTC CASSFVGRRDHTEGQYF
TRBD1 TRBJ1-1 TRBV7-3 TGTGCCAGCAGCTCCGGTGGGACAGGGAATGAAGCTTTCTTT CASSSGGTGNEAFF
TRBD1 TRBJ1-5 TRBV6-5 TGTGCCAGCAGCCCAACAGGGGGCCTCAATCAGCCCCAGCATTTT CASSPTGGLNQPQHF
. TRBJ1-1 TRBV28 TGTGCCAGCAGTTTGGGGGTTAACACTGAAGCTTTCTTT CASSLGVNTEAFF
. TRBJ2-7 TRBV5-1 TGCGCCAGCAGCTCATCTTGGGTGGGGGACTCCTACGAGCAGTACTTC CASSSSWVGDSYEQYF
. TRBJ2-3 TRBV27 TGTGCCAGCAGTTCCTTCCAGGGGAGAGGAACAGATACGCAGTATTTT CASSSFQGRGTDTQYF
TRBD1 TRBJ2-1 TRBV7-3 TGTGCCAGCAGCTCGACAGGGGAAGACGACAATGAGCAGTTCTTC CASSSTGEDDNEQFF
. TRBJ1-5 TRBV5-3 TGTGCCAGAAGCTTGGAGGGTCAGCCCCAGCATTTT CARSLEGQPQHF
TRBD1 TRBJ1-2 TRBV29-1 TGCAGCGCTCCGACAGGGGGCTTATCCGACTATGGCTACACCTTC CSAPTGGLSDYGYTF
. TRBJ2-3 TRBV6-1 TGTGCCAGCAGTGAGGACAGAACTAGCACAGATACGCAGTATTTT CASSEDRTSTDTQYF
TRBD1 TRBJ2-5 TRBV15 TGTGCCACCAGCAGAAAACCGACAGGGGGCGAAGAGACCCAGTACTTC CATSRKPTGGEETQYF